Reported below is one T cell receptor beta chain. Its antigen is currently unknown. V lost 5 bases and J lost 0, with 13 bases in between. This CDR3 contains 14 residues. The germline V gene has CDR1 DFQATT and CDR2 SNEGSKA (reference sequence). The data were taken from a study of T cell repertoires in cytomegalovirus infection. Findings and caveats of the study: Accumulated public TCR beta family frequency recognized individuals carrying CMV together with the relevant HLA.

One entry per CDR3 protein, called by TCRdb with MiXCR from the reads. Of some 310,000 distinct CDR3 sequences detected, just under 25% appear once; the ten largest clones hold approximately 12%. The sequencing used cultured PBMCs, collected from culture after CMV antigen stimulation. The receptor comes from a human donor in good health (CMV status not recorded). Some clones in this sample may be carry-over from other donors' samples. The V and J genes are TRBV20-1 and TRBJ1-2; D perhaps matches TRBD1 (6 bases). The DNA of the CDR3 is TGCAGTGCTGATGCGGAGGGGGCTAACTATGGCTACACCTTC. It yields the protein CSADAEGANYGYTF.